Given below is one T cell receptor beta chain in context. What it recognizes is unknown. Amplification used 52 TRBV primers and 13 TRBJ primers. Sequencing was performed with immunoSEQ multiplex PCR; in TCRdb, only in-frame clones are kept and a portion is missing. The sample includes about 29,000 clones, about nine tenths of them seen just once. CDR3 length equals 11 residues. Germline CDR1 SQVTM, CDR2 ANQGSEA. Trimming took off 4 bases at V and 2 bases at J, with 5 bases between the two ends. The data belong to a study of regulatory T cells. Regarding the study as a whole: In CD3G-deficient patients, conventional CD4+ T cells were enriched for hydrophobic CDR3 residues at positions 6 and 7.

At testing, patients were 2 to 39 years old, with reduced naive and increased memory T-cell proportions. The material sequenced was conventional CD4+ T cells sorted from blood. V gene TRBV29-1 combines with J gene TRBJ1-2, with D hard to call. The sequence came from a person aged 18 to 29 with CD3G deficiency. The CDR3 sequence is CSVGRNYGYTF. DNA of the CDR3: TGCAGCGTTGGCAGGAACTATGGCTACACCTTC.